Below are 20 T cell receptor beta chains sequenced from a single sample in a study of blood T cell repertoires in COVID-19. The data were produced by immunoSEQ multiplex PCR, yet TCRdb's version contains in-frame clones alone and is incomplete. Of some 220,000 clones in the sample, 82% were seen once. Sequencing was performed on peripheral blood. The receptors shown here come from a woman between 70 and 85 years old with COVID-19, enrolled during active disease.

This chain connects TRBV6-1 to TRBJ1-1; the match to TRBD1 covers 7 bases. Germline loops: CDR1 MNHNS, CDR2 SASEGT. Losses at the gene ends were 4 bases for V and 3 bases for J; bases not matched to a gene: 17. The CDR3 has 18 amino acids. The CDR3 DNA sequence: TGTGCCAGCAGTGCCAATCCTCCAGGGGGTGGGGTGGACACTGAAGCTTTCTTT. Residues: CASSANPPGGGVDTEAFF.

The CDR3 bases are TGTGCCAGCAGTTTTCGACGGGACACTGAAGCTTTCTTT. Its protein is CASSFRRDTEAFF. The chain combines TRBV6-5 with TRBJ1-1; no firm D call. The germline V gene encodes CDR1 MNHEY and CDR2 SVGAGI. This CDR3 comprises 13 residues. V was cut by 4 bases and J by 3 bases, with 9 bases left in between.

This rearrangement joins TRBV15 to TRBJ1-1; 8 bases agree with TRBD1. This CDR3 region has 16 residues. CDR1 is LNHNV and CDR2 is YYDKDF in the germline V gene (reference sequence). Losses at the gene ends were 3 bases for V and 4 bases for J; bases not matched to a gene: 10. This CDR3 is CATSRSNRGSGTEAFF. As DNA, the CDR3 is TGTGCCACCAGCAGGTCCAACAGGGGGTCGGGCACTGAAGCTTTCTTT.

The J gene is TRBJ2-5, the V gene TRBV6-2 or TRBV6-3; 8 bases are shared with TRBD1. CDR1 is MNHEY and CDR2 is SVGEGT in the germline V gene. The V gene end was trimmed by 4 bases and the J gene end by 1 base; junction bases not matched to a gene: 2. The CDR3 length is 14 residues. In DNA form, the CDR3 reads TGTGCCAGCAGTTTCACAGGGGGCCAAGAGACCCAGTACTTC. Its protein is CASSFTGGQETQYF.

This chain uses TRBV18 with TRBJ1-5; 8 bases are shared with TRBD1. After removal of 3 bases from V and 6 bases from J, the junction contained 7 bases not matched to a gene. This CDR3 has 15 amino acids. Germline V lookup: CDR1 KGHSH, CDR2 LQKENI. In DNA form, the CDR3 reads TGTGCCAGCTCACCGGGACAGGCCGCCCTTCAGCCCCAGCATTTT. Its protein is CASSPGQAALQPQHF.

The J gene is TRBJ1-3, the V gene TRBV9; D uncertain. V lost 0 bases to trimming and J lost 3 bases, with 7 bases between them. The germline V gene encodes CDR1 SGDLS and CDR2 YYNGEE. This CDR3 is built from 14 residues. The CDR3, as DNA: TGTGCCAGCAGCGTAGAAACTGGTGGAAACACCATATATTTT. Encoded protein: CASSVETGGNTIYF.

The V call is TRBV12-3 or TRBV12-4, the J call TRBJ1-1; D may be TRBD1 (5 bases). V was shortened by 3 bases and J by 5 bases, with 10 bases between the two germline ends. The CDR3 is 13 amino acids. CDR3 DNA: TGTGCCAGCAGTTTTAAGGGGTGGACTGAAGCTTTCTTT. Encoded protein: CASSFKGWTEAFF.

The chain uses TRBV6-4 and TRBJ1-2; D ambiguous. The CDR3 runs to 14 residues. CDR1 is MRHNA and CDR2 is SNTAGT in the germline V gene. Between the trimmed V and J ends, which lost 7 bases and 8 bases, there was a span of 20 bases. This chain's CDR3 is CASIMEGAEEGYTF. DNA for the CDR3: TGTGCCAGCATAATGGAGGGTGCCGAGGAGGGCTACACCTTC.

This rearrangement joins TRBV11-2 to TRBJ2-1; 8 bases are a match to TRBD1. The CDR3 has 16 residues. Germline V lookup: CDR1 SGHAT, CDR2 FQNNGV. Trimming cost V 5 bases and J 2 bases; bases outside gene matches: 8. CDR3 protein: CASSPKTGVPYNEQFF. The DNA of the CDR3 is TGTGCCAGCAGCCCAAAGACAGGGGTTCCCTACAATGAGCAGTTCTTC.

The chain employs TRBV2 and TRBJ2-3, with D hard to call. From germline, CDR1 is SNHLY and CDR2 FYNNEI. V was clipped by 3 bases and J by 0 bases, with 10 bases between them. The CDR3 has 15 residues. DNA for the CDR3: TGTGCCAGCAGTGATGGCGGCACTAGCACAGATACGCAGTATTTT. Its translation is CASSDGGTSTDTQYF.

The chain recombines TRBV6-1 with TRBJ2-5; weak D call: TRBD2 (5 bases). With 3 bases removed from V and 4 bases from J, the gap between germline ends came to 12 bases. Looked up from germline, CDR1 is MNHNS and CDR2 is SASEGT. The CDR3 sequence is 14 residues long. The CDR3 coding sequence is TGTGCCAGCAGTGAGCTTCGTGGGAGAGAGACCCAGTACTTC. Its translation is CASSELRGRETQYF.

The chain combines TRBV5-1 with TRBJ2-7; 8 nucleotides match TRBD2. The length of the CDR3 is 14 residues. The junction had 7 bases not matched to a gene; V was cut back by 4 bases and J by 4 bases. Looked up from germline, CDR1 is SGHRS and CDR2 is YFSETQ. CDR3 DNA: TGCGCCAGCAGCCGGGAGGGTAGGCAGTACGAGCAGTACTTC. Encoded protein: CASSREGRQYEQYF.

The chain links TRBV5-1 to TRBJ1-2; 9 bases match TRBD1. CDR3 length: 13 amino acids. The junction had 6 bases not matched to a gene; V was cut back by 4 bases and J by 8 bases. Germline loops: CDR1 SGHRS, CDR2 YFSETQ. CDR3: CASSQGQGEGYTF. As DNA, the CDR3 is TGCGCCAGCAGCCAGGGACAGGGTGAAGGCTACACCTTC.

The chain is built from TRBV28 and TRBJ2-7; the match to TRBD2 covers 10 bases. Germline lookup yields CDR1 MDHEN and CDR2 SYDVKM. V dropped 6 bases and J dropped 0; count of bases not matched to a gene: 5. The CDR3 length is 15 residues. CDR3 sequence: CASRASGSSSYEQYF. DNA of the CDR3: TGTGCCAGCAGAGCTAGCGGGAGCAGCTCCTACGAGCAGTACTTC.

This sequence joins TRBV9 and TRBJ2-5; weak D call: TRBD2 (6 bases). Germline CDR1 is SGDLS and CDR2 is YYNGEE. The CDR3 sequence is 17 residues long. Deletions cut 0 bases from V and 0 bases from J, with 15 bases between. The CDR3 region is CASSVVAGSSYQETQYF. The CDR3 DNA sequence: TGTGCCAGCAGCGTAGTTGCGGGGTCTTCGTACCAAGAGACCCAGTACTTC. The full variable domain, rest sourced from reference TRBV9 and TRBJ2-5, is DSGVTQTPKHLITATGQRVTLRCSPRSGDLSVYWYQQSLDQGLQFLIQYYNGEERAKGNILERFSAQQFPDLHSELNLSSLELGDSALYFCASSVVAGSSYQETQYFGPGTRLLVL.

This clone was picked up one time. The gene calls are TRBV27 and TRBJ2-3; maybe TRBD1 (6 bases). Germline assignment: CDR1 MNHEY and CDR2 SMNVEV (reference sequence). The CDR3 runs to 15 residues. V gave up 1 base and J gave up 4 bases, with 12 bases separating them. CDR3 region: CASSLYGPGADTQYF. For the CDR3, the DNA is TGTGCCAGCAGTTTATACGGCCCAGGGGCAGATACGCAGTATTTT.

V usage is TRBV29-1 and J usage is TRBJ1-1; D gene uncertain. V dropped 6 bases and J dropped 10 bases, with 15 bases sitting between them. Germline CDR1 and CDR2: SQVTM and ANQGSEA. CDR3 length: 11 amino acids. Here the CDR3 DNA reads TGCAGCGTCGCTCGGGGTAAGGTAGCTTTCTTT. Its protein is CSVARGKVAFF.

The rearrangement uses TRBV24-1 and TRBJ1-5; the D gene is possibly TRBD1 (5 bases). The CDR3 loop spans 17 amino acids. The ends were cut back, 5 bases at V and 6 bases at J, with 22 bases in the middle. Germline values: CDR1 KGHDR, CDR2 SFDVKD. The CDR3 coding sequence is TGTGCCACCAGTGCCGGGTCCTCGGGCAGGGATTTTCAGCCCCAGCATTTT. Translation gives CATSAGSSGRDFQPQHF.

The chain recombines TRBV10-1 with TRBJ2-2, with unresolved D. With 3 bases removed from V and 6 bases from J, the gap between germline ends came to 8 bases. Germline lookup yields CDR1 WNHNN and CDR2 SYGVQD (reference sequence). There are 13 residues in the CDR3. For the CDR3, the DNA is TGCGCCAGCAGTGAATCGTCGGCCGGGGAGCTGTTTTTT. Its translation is CASSESSAGELFF.

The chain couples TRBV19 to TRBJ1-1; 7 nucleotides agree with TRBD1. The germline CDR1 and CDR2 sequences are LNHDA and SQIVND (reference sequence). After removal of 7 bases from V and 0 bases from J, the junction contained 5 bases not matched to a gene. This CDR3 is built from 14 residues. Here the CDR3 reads CASIWTGLNTEAFF. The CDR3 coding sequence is TGTGCCAGTATCTGGACAGGCTTGAACACTGAAGCTTTCTTT.